This TCR beta chain was recorded in a study of shared clonotypes between healthy human individuals. CD8 cells classed as naive were CD45RO-negative and positively selected for CCR7, excluding terminally differentiated effector memory CD45RA+ cells. Assay used: immunoSEQ multiplex PCR; TCRdb lists only in-frame clones, some missing. The sample holds some 630,000 clones; approximately 96% are singletons and the top ten take 0.11%. V was trimmed by 5 bases and J by 3 bases, leaving 4 bases between them. This CDR3 is 12 amino acids long. Germline V lookup: CDR1 LNHDA, CDR2 SQIVND (reference sequence). Source material: naive CD8+ T cells sorted from blood. This sequence originates from a woman aged 25 to 39 in good health. The chain has TRBV19 and TRBJ2-2; D unclear. This CDR3 reads CASSPYTGELFF. The CDR3 region has the DNA TGTGCCAGTAGTCCTTACACCGGGGAGCTGTTTTTT.